One and the same sample provided the 13 T cell receptor beta chains below, sequenced in a study of blood T cell repertoires in COVID-19. Repertoires were generated with immunoSEQ multiplex PCR, while TCRdb's copy carries only in-frame clones and drops some. The sample has around 300,000 clones; about 85% are singletons. Material for sequencing was peripheral blood. Source of these receptors: a human donor in a cohort sampled during active COVID-19.

This clone was observed a few times. The chain employs TRBV7-9 and TRBJ1-2; tentatively, D is TRBD1 (6 bases). The germline gives CDR1 SEHNR, CDR2 FQNEAQ (reference sequence). This CDR3 is built from 13 residues. V lost 5 bases, J lost 6 bases, and 13 bases lay in between. The DNA of the CDR3 is TGTGCCAGCAGCCACGGACAGACCCATGGCTACACCTTC. This sequence encodes CASSHGQTHGYTF.

The chain couples TRBV5-1 to TRBJ2-1; D may be TRBD2 (5 bases). Germline-derived CDR1 and CDR2 are SGHRS and YFSETQ. This CDR3 region has 14 residues. V was clipped by 0 bases and J by 7 bases, with 11 bases between them. This CDR3 is CASSLVAGRNEQFF. The DNA for the CDR3 is TGCGCCAGCAGCTTGGTTGCGGGTCGGAATGAGCAGTTCTTC. The full variable domain, in which reference TRBV5-1 and TRBJ2-1 provide the parts outside the CDR3, is KAGVTQTPRYLIKTRGQQVTLSCSPISGHRSVSWYQQTPGQGLQFLFEYFSETQRNKGNFPGRFSGRQFSNSRSEMNVSTLELGDSALYLCASSLVAGRNEQFFGPGTRLTVL.

The chain recombines TRBV5-1 with TRBJ2-3; 8 positions match TRBD1. The CDR3 totals 15 residues. Germline CDR1 and CDR2: SGHRS and YFSETQ. V was pared by 5 bases and J by 3 bases, with 8 bases of the junction left unmatched. For the CDR3, the DNA is TGCGCCAGCAGTTCGGACAGGGTACATACAGATACGCAGTATTTT. It translates to CASSSDRVHTDTQYF.

V usage is TRBV13 and J usage is TRBJ2-3; 10 nucleotides line up with TRBD2. There are 16 residues in the CDR3. Germline V gene lookup returns CDR1 PRHDT and CDR2 FYEKMQ (reference sequence). V lost 5 bases and J lost 2; bases outside the gene matches: 7. Here the CDR3 DNA reads TGTGCCAGCAGCCCAACGGGACTAGCGATCACAGATACGCAGTATTTT. It codes for CASSPTGLAITDTQYF.

This clone was found once. V is TRBV18 and J is TRBJ1-2; weak D call: TRBD1 (6 bases). Germline assignment: CDR1 KGHSH and CDR2 LQKENI. Between the trimmed V and J ends, which lost 3 bases and 7 bases, there was a span of 18 bases. The CDR3 loop spans 15 amino acids. The CDR3 coding sequence is TGTGCCAGCTCACCCCTCCGGAACTCAGGGGTTGGCTACACCTTC. Its translation is CASSPLRNSGVGYTF.

In regard to this clone: Different DNA sequences within this sample yield the same CDR3. The gene calls are TRBV18 and TRBJ1-1, with D possibly TRBD1 on 5 matching bases. Germline CDR1 is KGHSH and CDR2 is LQKENI. The CDR3 extends over 13 amino acids. The V end was cut by 5 bases, the J end by 1 base, with 8 bases between. DNA of the CDR3: TGTGCCAGCTCAACCAGGGAGAACACTGAAGCTTTCTTT. Encoded protein: CASSTRENTEAFF. Filled out from reference TRBV18 and TRBJ1-1, the complete variable domain reads NAGVMQNPRHLVRRRGQEARLRCSPMKGHSHVYWYRQLPEEGLKFMVYLQKENIIDESGMPKERFSAEFPKEGPSILRIQQVVRGDSAAYFCASSTRENTEAFFGQGTRLTVV.

The chain employs TRBV5-4 and TRBJ2-5; D remains unclear. The V and J ends lost 3 bases and 0 bases respectively, with 6 bases between them. Germline CDR1 and CDR2: SGHNT and YYREEE (reference sequence). The length of the CDR3 is 13 residues. CDR3 protein: CASSWADQETQYF. In nucleotides, the CDR3 is TGTGCCAGCAGCTGGGCAGACCAAGAGACCCAGTACTTC.

In its sample, this clone was seen a few times. The V and J genes are TRBV5-4 and TRBJ2-1, with TRBD2 matching over 12 bases. With 4 bases clipped from V and 8 bases from J, the junction kept 10 bases outside the gene matches. The CDR3 is made up of 16 amino acids. Germline CDR1 SGHNT, CDR2 YYREEE (reference sequence). The CDR3 sequence: CASSRKTSGSEDEQFF. DNA of the CDR3: TGTGCCAGCAGCCGCAAGACTAGCGGGAGTGAAGATGAGCAGTTCTTC.

The chain has TRBV6-5 and TRBJ1-4, with 7 bases lining up with TRBD1. The CDR3 spans 14 residues. The germline V gene has CDR1 MNHEY and CDR2 SVGAGI. V was pared by 6 bases and J by 2 bases, with 3 bases of the junction left unmatched. CDR3 protein: CASSPGQTNEKLFF. CDR3 in DNA: TGTGCCAGCAGCCCGGGACAGACTAATGAAAAACTGTTTTTT.

This clone appeared a few times. The V and J genes are TRBV30 and TRBJ2-7; D unresolved. The germline V gene has CDR1 GTSNPN and CDR2 SVGIG (reference sequence). The V and J ends lost 3 bases and 0 bases respectively, with 12 bases between them. The CDR3 sequence is 14 residues long. The CDR3 nucleotides are TGTGCCTGGAGCGAATTCACAAGCTCCTACGAGCAGTACTTC. It yields the protein CAWSEFTSSYEQYF.

This clone was detected only once. V is TRBV6-1 and J is TRBJ1-3, with D possibly matching TRBD1 (5 bases). Trimming removed 3 bases from V and 0 bases from J, with 9 bases in between. The CDR3 is 15 amino acids. CDR1 and CDR2 from the germline V gene are MNHNS and SASEGT. CDR3 DNA sequence: TGTGCCAGCAGTGACATAGGACACTCTGGAAACACCATATATTTT. Translated, it gives CASSDIGHSGNTIYF.

This clone was detected once. The chain links TRBV6-6 to TRBJ2-7; 9 bases align to TRBD2. V dropped 7 bases and J dropped 2; count of bases not matched to a gene: 6. The CDR3 covers 14 residues. CDR1 and CDR2 from the germline V gene are MNHNY and SVGAGI (reference sequence). The CDR3 loop reads CASTPTSGTYEQYF. The CDR3 bases are TGTGCCAGCACTCCGACTAGCGGAACCTACGAGCAGTACTTC.

The J gene is TRBJ1-6, the V gene TRBV6-5; tentatively, D is TRBD1 (6 bases). Germline CDR1 and CDR2: MNHEY and SVGAGI. This CDR3 has 15 residues. With 6 bases removed from V and 10 bases from J, the gap between germline ends came to 19 bases. CDR3 sequence: CASRSGQFRSSPLHF. The DNA for the CDR3 is TGTGCCAGCAGGTCCGGACAGTTTCGAAGCTCACCCCTCCACTTT.